The source of this T cell receptor beta chain is a study of shared clonotypes between healthy human individuals. Study-level points and caveats: Donor clonotype sharing was expected to depend on sequencing depth.

It was across several immunoSEQ plates that each subset's genomic DNA was evenly split. How the authors handled the data: Quality scores were absent from the junction-only immunoSEQ sequences, so filtering differed. Sequencing was performed with immunoSEQ multiplex PCR; in TCRdb, only in-frame clones are kept and a portion is missing. V and J calls and clone size follow that table, whereas D and trimming were derived from the DNA. The data show 450,000 to 650,000 clones, around 81% seen once. Regarding this clone: Its specificity is unknown.

Trimming took off 6 bases at V and 5 bases at J, with 16 bases between the two ends. This CDR3 has 14 residues. The germline V gene encodes CDR1 MNHNS and CDR2 SASEGT. Specimen: PBMCs. V gene TRBV6-1 combines with J gene TRBJ1-1, with D perhaps matching TRBD1 (5 bases). The receptor was derived from a middle-aged woman in good health. Some clones in this sample may be carry-over from other donors' samples. CDR3 sequence reads: CASSFVLGGTEAFF. The DNA for the CDR3 is TGTGCCAGCAGCTTCGTCCTGGGGGGGACTGAAGCTTTCTTT.